This T cell receptor beta chain was found in a study of blood T cell repertoires in COVID-19. Whole-study context: Some COVID-19 samples were acute and others convalescent; all came from the United States, Italy and Spain.

Looked up from germline, CDR1 is SGHRS and CDR2 is YFSETQ. Between the trimmed V and J ends, which lost 4 bases and 5 bases, there was a span of 10 bases. The CDR3 runs to 13 residues. Only in-frame clones appear in the TCRdb table, and some are missing; sequencing was by immunoSEQ multiplex PCR. The sample includes roughly 290,000 clones, 89% of them seen just once. The receptor's source is a woman aged 35 to 49 who had recovered from COVID-19. V and J are TRBV5-1 and TRBJ2-1; D perhaps matches TRBD1 (6 bases). The sample taken for sequencing was PBMCs or T cells enriched from blood (not recorded which). CDR3 loop: CASSQGPDNEQFF. DNA of the CDR3: TGCGCCAGCAGCCAGGGGCCCGACAATGAGCAGTTCTTC.